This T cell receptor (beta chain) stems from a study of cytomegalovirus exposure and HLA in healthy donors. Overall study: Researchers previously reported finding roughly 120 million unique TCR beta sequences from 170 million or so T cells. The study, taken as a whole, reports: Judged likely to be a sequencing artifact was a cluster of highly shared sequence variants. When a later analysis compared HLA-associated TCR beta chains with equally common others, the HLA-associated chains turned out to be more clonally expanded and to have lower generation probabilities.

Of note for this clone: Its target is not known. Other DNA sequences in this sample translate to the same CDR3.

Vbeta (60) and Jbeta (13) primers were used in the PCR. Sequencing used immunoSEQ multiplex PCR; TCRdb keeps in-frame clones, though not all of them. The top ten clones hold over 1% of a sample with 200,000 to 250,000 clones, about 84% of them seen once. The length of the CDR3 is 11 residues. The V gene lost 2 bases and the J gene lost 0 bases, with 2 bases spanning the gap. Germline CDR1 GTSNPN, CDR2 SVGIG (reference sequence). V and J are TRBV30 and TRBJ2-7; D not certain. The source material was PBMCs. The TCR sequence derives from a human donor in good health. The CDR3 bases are TGTGCCTGGAGTCTCTCCTACGAGCAGTACTTC. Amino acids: CAWSLSYEQYF.